Detailed here is one T cell receptor (beta chain). This clone has just a few counts. Its target antigen remains unknown. The sample holds no much larger clone one base away, and base qualities are not on file. The cohort consisted of some 670 healthy bone marrow donors. All cohort members were sampled while nominally healthy, although unrecorded immune exposures were likely present. The donor was CMV seropositive and belonged to the group of 250 to 300 seropositive cohort members. A peripheral blood sample was provided by each donor, and peripheral blood mononuclear cells were used for TCR beta sequencing. The Qiagen DNeasy Blood Extraction Kit was used to extract genomic DNA from the blood cell samples. As encoded in the germline V gene, CDR1 is SGHTA while CDR2 is FQGNSA. Measured from the cysteine to the phenylalanine, the CDR3 is 15 residues long. The kept DNA is CDR3 alone, 45 bases in frame from the first base. V and J are truncated by 2 bases and 4 bases respectively, leaving an intervening sequence of 13 bases.

This record comes from a study of cytomegalovirus exposure and HLA in healthy donors (dated by TCRdb to 2016 to 2017). Looking at the study overall: According to an earlier analysis of a few hundred of the donors, 150 million to 200 million T cells yielded 95 million to 140 million unique TCR beta sequences and less than 300 Gb of sequence data. The T cell repertoires of some 670 subjects were profiled by immunosequencing and related to cytomegalovirus serostatus. Because of strong linkage in the cohort, four to six DR-DQ haplotypes were treated as single units for association and clustering. In addition to the first cohort of hundreds of subjects, a separate validation cohort of over 90 different subjects was used. The aim of the study was to test whether cataloging public T cell receptors could identify signatures of past pathogen exposure. HLA typing covered class I and class II loci at four-digit resolution. Rather than using new phenotypic data, the later analysis identified candidate immune exposures from TCR beta sequences and from how often those sequences occurred across donors. A later genetic analysis used genome-wide SNP genotypes for about three fifths of the 666 donors, treating that subset as a discovery cohort. Of the roughly 400 genotyped donors, approximately 81% were placed in the genetic ancestry cluster associated with self-reported Caucasian donors. Every discovery cohort repertoire had been produced on one sequencing platform. Donor age, sex, ethnicity and CMV serostatus were collected together with the repertoire data. A later analysis re-examined previously published TCR beta repertoires from about 700 donors and added high-resolution HLA genotyping to investigate patterns of TCR occurrence. Across approximately 400 genotyped donors of the cohort, an average of approximately 200,000 unique TCR beta nucleotide sequences per donor were sequenced, and roughly 20% of those sequences were non-productive. An earlier analysis of around 580 of the donors used high-throughput TCR beta sequencing to judge whether each TCR beta V gene segment behaved as functional or pseudogenic. The study combined high-throughput TCR immunosequencing, statistical association of individual TCRs with disease status, and machine learning to predict cytomegalovirus infection status. An early release covering about 600 HLA-typed donors comprised approximately 290 gigabases of sequencing data and approximately 80 million unique TCR sequences. Typing coverage differed by locus: A, B, C, DRB1 and DQB1 were typed in about 620-640 donors, DQA1 in 522, DPA1 in 600 to 610, and DPB1 in 400 to 490.

Findings and caveats that apply to the study as a whole: In vitro tests confirmed that a few of the cytomegalovirus-associated TCR beta chains recognize cytomegalovirus antigens. Assigning TCR associations to individual alleles was difficult when HLA alleles, especially DR and DQ, strongly co-occurred. The 87-base-pair reads could not distinguish some IMGT-functional V segments, including TRBV6-2 and TRBV6-3, so those segments were excluded. A further reported finding was that TCR beta sequences accurately predicted the HLA-A and HLA-B alleles for most subjects in the first cohort. Around 16 rarely observed V segments, including chromosome 9 orphons, were excluded from the earlier analysis of several hundred of the donors because counts were too low. A later analysis found that most CMV-associated TCR beta chains appeared HLA-restricted, with HLA associations seemingly driven largely by CMV exposure. Most TCR sequences were observed very rarely across donors, whereas some public TCRs were present in many individuals. The authors suggested that the approach could potentially be extended to other disease states and immunological phenotypes. For the cohort, immune exposure information was limited to CMV serostatus. Correlated functional status among segregating V segments might reflect linkage disequilibrium, but an unknown experimental factor could not be ruled out. An earlier analysis of 587 of the donors showed that most TCR beta V segments appeared in productive rearrangements either about 90% or about 30% of the time, which broadly matched IMGT annotations. A group of highly shared sequence variants was considered likely to be a technical artifact of the sequencing pipeline. The study listed 150 to 200 TCR beta chains as associated with cytomegalovirus. According to a later analysis, TCR association rates differed among HLA loci, with DRB1 alleles showing the most associated TCRs and HLA-C alleles showing the fewest. Sequencing depth was assumed to be roughly uniform across donors in the presence/absence analyses, though that assumption may not hold. In a later analysis, 16,951 TCR beta sequences were associated with specific HLA alleles at a false discovery rate of 0.05. HLA typing was unavailable for some donors at each locus, so association tests used only the typed subset. Only TCR beta chains were sequenced in this cohort, and the absence of alpha or paired-chain data limited detectable features. In a later genetic analysis, a missense DCLRE1C variant was associated with V-gene and J-gene trimming of TCR beta chains, and the association was replicated in an independent cohort. A later analysis found that HLA-associated TCR beta chains were more clonally expanded and had lower generation probabilities than equally common non-associated chains. A later analysis reported that several top co-occurrence clusters appeared linked to parvovirus B19, influenza, CMV and Epstein-Barr virus. The classifier was reported to diagnose cytomegalovirus status with high specificity and sensitivity in both the original and validation cohorts. In a later genetic analysis, fewer N-insertions in productive TCRs were reported among donors in an Asian-associated ancestry cluster than the roughly 640-donor mean.

Libraries were made using the immunoSEQ multiplex PCR assay. A mixture of 60 forward primers for TCR Vbeta segments and 13 reverse primers for TCR Jbeta segments was used in the multiplex PCR. A multiplex PCR assay on genomic DNA amplified the CDR3 region of rearranged TCR beta genes. The Illumina HiSeq System was used to sequence the amplified TCR beta libraries as 87-base-pair reads. As for the authors' bioinformatics: A later analysis tallied approximately 87 million unique TCR beta chains across the 600 to 700 repertoires, and some 12 million of those chains were shared by two or more donors. A nearest-neighbor algorithm error-corrected the raw reads and collapsed the reads into unique sequences, merging closely related sequences to remove PCR and sequencing errors. Alignment of CDR3 sequences to IMGT reference sequences was used to assign V, D and J gene segments. For a sequence to be retained, at least a six-nucleotide match to both a V gene segment and a J gene segment was required. A rearrangement was called productive if the CDR3 had no stop codons and remained in frame with V and J, and every other rearrangement was called non-productive. Following IMGT convention, CDR3 was defined as the stretch from the second conserved V-encoded cysteine up to the conserved J-encoded phenylalanine. In an earlier analysis of 587 of the donors, sequences lacking an unambiguous match to a single V gene segment were excluded. In an earlier analysis of almost 600 of the donors, a V segment was called functional when productive rearrangements were above 56.7%, and segregating when the standard deviation between donors exceeded 5%. A statistical classification framework was built for diagnosing cytomegalovirus status from the catalog of TCR beta chain sequences. V and J gene assignment, in a later analysis, came from comparing TCR nucleotide sequences with IMGT/GENE-DB human TR gene sequences. Using the TCRdist pipeline, a later analysis assigned CDR3 sequences along with most-parsimonious VDJ recombination scenarios. In a later analysis, each TCR beta chain was defined by its CDR3 amino acid sequence together with its V-gene family, and reads lacking a unique V-gene family were excluded. To address suspected cross-contamination and a sequencing artifact, a later analysis removed 592 highly shared, low-generation-probability nucleotide sequences. In a later analysis, a clonal expansion index was calculated for each public chain from normalized within-repertoire ranks of inferred template counts. Generation probabilities in a later analysis came from a VDJ recombination model fitted to out-of-frame rearrangements, and those results were checked against IGoR. In a later analysis, TCR-TCR, TCR-HLA and TCR-CMV co-occurrence was scored with hypergeometric tests, and a repertoire-size bias correction was applied to TCR pairs. A later analysis estimated false discovery rates by permuting HLA or CMV assignments 20 times. A later analysis grouped co-occurring TCRs with DBSCAN, adding TCRdist sequence similarity when clustering within HLA-allele-positive subsets. For co-occurrence clustering, repertoires with fewer than 30,000 or more than 120,000 public chains were excluded, along with four or five repertoires with anomalous nucleotide sharing. TCRdb took over this immuneACCESS table, retaining in-frame rearrangements with V and J assigned. Such tables are incomplete; in checked studies, under half of the missing clones stem from an unresolved V gene, and the remainder is unexplained. V and J calls and clone size are those listed in that table; D and trimming were worked out from the DNA. The sample contains roughly 80,000 clones, around two thirds of them found a single time. The ten largest clones take up 6.5% to 7.5% of the sample.

The sample taken for sequencing was PBMCs. This TCR was sampled from a woman aged 45-65 years in good health and CMV-seropositive. The chain is encoded by TRBV7-2 joined to TRBJ2-3; perhaps TRBD2 is the D gene, with 5 bases matching. The DNA sequence is given as TGTGCCAGCAGCTTAAAGCGGCAGATGGCAGATACGCAGTATTTT. This gives the protein CASSLKRQMADTQYF.